The 21 T cell receptor beta chains given below trace back to one sample, sequenced in a study of T-cell reconstitution after alpha-beta-depleted transplantation in children. Unique molecular identifiers were used to barcode this TCRbeta library. Each CDR3 protein gets one entry after TCRdb re-called the PCR reads with MiXCR. The repertoire includes 700,000 or so distinct CDR3 sequences, approximately 14% of them detected once, and 0.79% sits in the top ten. The sample consisted of PBMCs, taken before TCRalphabeta/CD19-depleted stem cell transplant. These receptors were collected from a girl aged 2 to 9 with congenital amegakaryocytic thrombocytopenia, due to receive a stem cell transplant.

This clonotype appeared many times. The V and J genes are TRBV6-5 and TRBJ2-5, with a possible D match to TRBD2 (5 bases). Germline CDR1 is MNHEY and CDR2 is SVGAGI. V was trimmed by 4 bases and J by 1 base, leaving 13 bases between them. The CDR3 contains 15 residues. Here the CDR3 DNA reads TGTGCCAGCAGTTTCAGCGGTCTGCTCCAAGAGACCCAGTACTTC. It translates to CASSFSGLLQETQYF.

There are many counts of this clonotype. The rearrangement joins TRBV5-1 to TRBJ1-1, with D possibly matching TRBD1 (6 bases). Germline V gene lookup returns CDR1 SGHRS and CDR2 YFSETQ. CDR3 length: 14 amino acids. V was clipped by 2 bases and J by 5 bases, with 13 bases between them. The CDR3 DNA reads as TGCGCCAGCAGCTTCCAGGGGCAGGGAACTGAAGCTTTCTTT. This encodes CASSFQGQGTEAFF.

This clonotype was seen many times. The CDR3 DNA follows: TGCAGCGGCTTCTATGGCTACACCTTC. Amino acids: CSGFYGYTF. The chain couples TRBV29-1 to TRBJ1-2, with no clear D. In germline, CDR1 is SQVTM, CDR2 ANQGSEA. The germline V and J ends were trimmed by 7 bases and 4 bases, with 4 bases remaining between them. The CDR3 is 9 residues long.

On this clonotype: This may stem from a read error, because a much larger clone lies one nucleotide away. The V gene is TRBV6-1, the J gene TRBJ1-1; D is undetermined. The CDR3 has 13 amino acids. The germline CDR1 and CDR2 sequences are MNHNS and SASEGT. Trimming pared 4 bases from V and 3 bases from J, leaving 9 bases between. CDR3 sequence: CASSVARYTEAFF. The CDR3 nucleotides read TGTGCCAGCAGTGTAGCGCGATACACTGAAGCTTTCTTT.

This clonotype has ten or more counts. This chain joins TRBV5-5 and TRBJ2-7; D might be TRBD2 (5 bases). The CDR3 has 13 residues. Deletions cut 3 bases from V and 4 bases from J, with 11 bases between. Germline-derived CDR1 and CDR2 are SGHKS and YYEKEE (reference sequence). The CDR3 sequence is CASSSRAPYEQYF. The CDR3 bases are TGTGCCAGCAGCTCGAGGGCCCCTTACGAGCAGTACTTC.

V and J are TRBV27 and TRBJ2-3; 9 bases agree with TRBD2. Germline V gene sequence: CDR1 MNHEY, CDR2 SMNVEV (reference sequence). V shed 7 bases, J shed 6 bases, and the junction held 8 bases outside the gene matches. The CDR3 totals 14 residues. The CDR3: CASKKREAGDTQYF. The CDR3 bases are TGTGCCAGCAAAAAGCGGGAGGCCGGGGATACGCAGTATTTT.

In this sample, this clonotype turned up many times. This chain uses TRBV20-1 with TRBJ1-5, with 7 bases aligning to TRBD1. V trimming: 1 base; J trimming: 4 bases; junction bases outside the gene matches: 13. Germline values: CDR1 DFQATT, CDR2 SNEGSKA (reference sequence). CDR3 length: 17 residues. The chain's CDR3 is CSARVGTAWGGNQPQHF. The DNA of the CDR3 is TGCAGTGCTAGAGTGGGGACAGCTTGGGGTGGGAATCAGCCCCAGCATTTT.

This clonotype has only a few counts. CDR3 sequence: CSVLGTAGETQYF. The CDR3 coding sequence is TGCAGCGTTCTCGGAACAGCAGGGGAGACCCAGTACTTC. V gene TRBV29-1 combines with J gene TRBJ2-5; TRBD1 might be the D (5 bases). The V gene's germline CDR1 is SQVTM and CDR2 ANQGSEA. Trimming stripped 5 bases from V and 5 bases from J, with 15 bases between. The CDR3 totals 13 residues. The whole variable domain, remainder taken from reference TRBV29-1 and TRBJ2-5, is SAVISQKPSRDICQRGTSLTIQCQVDSQVTMMFWYRQQPGQSLTLIATANQGSEATYESGFVIDKFPISRPNLTFSTLTVSNMSPEDSSIYLCSVLGTAGETQYFGPGTRLLVL.

Many counts were recorded for this clonotype. The chain joins TRBV7-9 to TRBJ2-5; D perhaps matches TRBD2 (6 bases). Trimming took 1 base from V and 1 from J, leaving 10 bases between them. The length of the CDR3 is 15 residues. Germline CDR1 SEHNR, CDR2 FQNEAQ (reference sequence). The CDR3 region has the DNA TGTGCCAGCAGCTTAGGTCCGGGACTCCAAGAGACCCAGTACTTC. As protein: CASSLGPGLQETQYF.

V is TRBV3-1 and J is TRBJ2-5; no clear D. This CDR3 spans 14 amino acids. Germline V lookup: CDR1 LGHDT, CDR2 YNNKEL (reference sequence). V was cut by 0 bases and J by 5 bases, with 10 bases left in between. DNA of the CDR3: TGTGCCAGCAGCCAAGACTTCCCTCTGGAGACCCAGTACTTC. It encodes CASSQDFPLETQYF.

The sample holds many counts of this clonotype. V is TRBV5-1 and J is TRBJ2-4; D might be TRBD2 (6 bases). Germline V gives CDR1 SGHRS, CDR2 YFSETQ. V lost 3 bases to trimming and J lost 5 bases, with 12 bases between them. The CDR3 runs 14 residues. Written as DNA, the CDR3 is TGCGCCAGCAGCTCCCTCGGGGGAGAAAACATTCAGTACTTC. Translated, it gives CASSSLGGENIQYF.

This clonotype was observed at least ten times. A junction boundary mismatches the germline segment, possibly from a read error. V gene TRBV5-1 combines with J gene TRBJ2-7, with TRBD2 identical over 7 bases. Germline CDR1 SGHRS, CDR2 YFSETQ. The CDR3 has 13 amino acids. CDR3 DNA sequence: TGTGCCAGCAGCTTAGCTAGCGGCTACGAGCAGTACTTC. Protein sequence: CASSLASGYEQYF.

This clonotype showed up many times. The chain carries TRBV20-1 and TRBJ1-6; D is unresolved. The length of the CDR3 is 14 residues. The V gene lost 0 bases and the J gene lost 7 bases, with 10 bases spanning the gap. The germline V gene encodes CDR1 DFQATT and CDR2 SNEGSKA (reference sequence). The chain's CDR3 is CSAREDGPNSPLHF. In DNA, the CDR3 is TGCAGTGCTAGAGAAGACGGGCCGAATTCACCCCTCCACTTT.

This clonotype occurred many times. V and J are TRBV5-1 and TRBJ1-6; TRBD1 matches 11 bases. CDR1 is SGHRS and CDR2 is YFSETQ in the germline V gene. V lost 4 bases and J lost 9; bases outside the gene matches: 3. This CDR3 contains 14 residues. The CDR3 coding sequence is TGCGCCAGCAGCCCGGGACAGGGGGTTTCACCCCTCCACTTT. Protein sequence: CASSPGQGVSPLHF.

This clonotype was detected many times. The chain uses TRBV29-1 and TRBJ1-2; 8 bases align to TRBD1. V lost 4 bases, J lost 5 bases, and 6 bases stayed unmatched. CDR3 length: 13 residues. In germline, CDR1 is SQVTM, CDR2 ANQGSEA. CDR3 residues: CSVVRTGRYGYTF. The CDR3 DNA reads TGCAGCGTTGTTAGGACAGGGCGGTATGGCTACACCTTC.

This clonotype was detected ten times or more. The chain couples TRBV5-1 to TRBJ2-7; D tentatively fits TRBD1 or TRBD2 (5 bases each). Germline values: CDR1 SGHRS, CDR2 YFSETQ. This CDR3 is built from 15 residues. V lost 0 bases and J 2 bases, leaving 12 bases between the germline ends. The CDR3 sequence is CASSLVPGDAYEQYF. The DNA for the CDR3 is TGCGCCAGCAGCTTGGTCCCCGGGGACGCCTACGAGCAGTACTTC.

This clonotype came up many times. V and J are TRBV5-1 and TRBJ2-1, with TRBD2 matching 7 bases. The germline V gene has CDR1 SGHRS and CDR2 YFSETQ. The CDR3 is made up of 18 amino acids. The J segment lost 2 bases and the V segment lost 0 bases, leaving 11 bases of the junction unmatched. CDR3 sequence reads: CASSLGWLAVNTYNEQFF. DNA of the CDR3: TGCGCCAGCAGCTTGGGATGGCTAGCGGTAAATACCTACAATGAGCAGTTCTTC.

This clonotype showed up many times. The DNA for the CDR3 is TGCGCCAGCAGCTTGTTACTAGCGGGAGGGCCTTTCGACGAGCAGTACTTC. The encoded protein is CASSLLLAGGPFDEQYF. The chain uses TRBV5-1 and TRBJ2-7; TRBD2 matches 13 bases. Per germline, CDR1 SGHRS and CDR2 YFSETQ. This CDR3 has 17 amino acids. The junction had 9 bases not matched to a gene; V was cut back by 1 base and J by 5 bases.

The CDR3 sequence is CASSTGTRPYNEQFF. CDR3 coding DNA: TGTGCCAGCAGCACCGGGACTAGACCCTACAATGAGCAGTTCTTC. The chain employs TRBV5-5 and TRBJ2-1; the match to TRBD2 covers 8 bases. The CDR3 has 15 amino acids. Trimming removed 4 bases from V and 2 bases from J; junction bases left unmatched: 5. Germline V gene lookup returns CDR1 SGHKS and CDR2 YYEKEE (reference sequence). Complete variable domain (other parts from reference TRBV5-5 and TRBJ2-1): DAGVTQSPTHLIKTRGQQVTLRCSPISGHKSVSWYQQVLGQGPQFIFQYYEKEERGRGNFPDRFSARQFPNYSSELNVNALLLGDSALYLCASSTGTRPYNEQFFGPGTRLTVL.

A remark on this clonotype: One end of the junction is discordant with germline, which a read error may explain. The rearrangement uses TRBV7-3 and TRBJ2-7; no reliable D call. CDR1 is SGHTA and CDR2 is FQGTGA in the germline V gene. There are 13 residues in the CDR3. CDR3 coding DNA: TGTGCCAGCAGCCTAACGCTAGGCGGCGAGCAGTACTTC. Encoded protein: CASSLTLGGEQYF.

The table lists this clonotype with many counts. The chain recombines TRBV29-1 with TRBJ1-2, with 7 bases lining up with TRBD1. V lost 6 bases, J lost 5 bases, and 9 bases stayed unmatched. The CDR3 spans 13 residues. Germline assignment: CDR1 SQVTM and CDR2 ANQGSEA. In nucleotides, the CDR3 is TGCAGCGTGCTGGCCGGGACAGCATATGGCTACACCTTC. This encodes CSVLAGTAYGYTF.